This T cell receptor beta chain was documented in a study of blood T cell repertoires in COVID-19. Study as a whole: COVID-19 samples collected from the United States, Italy and Spain covered acute and convalescent phases. PBMCs, B-cell-depleted T cells, or T cells were the source of the cDNA or gDNA that made up the material.

The germline V gene encodes CDR1 SQVTM and CDR2 ANQGSEA. The J segment lost 7 bases and the V segment lost 4 bases, leaving 22 bases of the junction unmatched. The CDR3 covers 17 residues. This study enrolled people aged about 18 to 100 from under 25 US geographic areas. Participant reports of clinical history set cohort assignment. Using immunoSEQ multiplex PCR, the repertoire was profiled, and TCRdb retains in-frame clones only, with some absent. Among about 260,000 clones, 80% to 90% were seen once, and the ten largest hold about 4%. The clonotype was recovered from a woman aged 30 to 39 with acute COVID-19. Sequencing was performed on PBMCs or T cells enriched from blood (not recorded which). V is TRBV29-1 and J is TRBJ2-7; TRBD1 aligns across 7 bases. CDR3 DNA sequence: TGCAGCGTTGGCCTTACCCTCGAGACAGGGAATATTCTTGAGCAGTACTTC. Protein sequence: CSVGLTLETGNILEQYF.